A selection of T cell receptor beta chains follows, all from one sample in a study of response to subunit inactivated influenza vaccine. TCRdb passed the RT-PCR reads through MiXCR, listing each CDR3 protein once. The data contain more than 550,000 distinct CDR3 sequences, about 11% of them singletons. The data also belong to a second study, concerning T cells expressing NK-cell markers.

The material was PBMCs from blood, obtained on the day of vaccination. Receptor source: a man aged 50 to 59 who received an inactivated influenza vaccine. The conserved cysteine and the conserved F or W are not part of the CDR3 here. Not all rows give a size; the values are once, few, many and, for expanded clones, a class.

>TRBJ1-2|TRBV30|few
AWSVHGTGGTYGYT
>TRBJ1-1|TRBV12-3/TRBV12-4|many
ASSLLRGQIEAF
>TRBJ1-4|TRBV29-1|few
SAARQPNEKLF
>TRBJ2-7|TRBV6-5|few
ASSYPGVGEQY
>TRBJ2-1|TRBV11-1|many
ASRIINWGSRSSYNEQF
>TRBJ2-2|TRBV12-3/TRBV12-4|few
ASNSGTALVGAGELF
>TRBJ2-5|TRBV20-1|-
SAPQTGVQTQY
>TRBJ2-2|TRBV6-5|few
ASRVGTGELF
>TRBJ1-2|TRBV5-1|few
ASSFLPESNYGYT
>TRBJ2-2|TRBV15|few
ATKDRGRSGELF
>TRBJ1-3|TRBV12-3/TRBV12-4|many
ASSPTRSGNTIY
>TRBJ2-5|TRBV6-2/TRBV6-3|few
ASSYLTVGETQY
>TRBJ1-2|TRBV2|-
ATKRTALADGYT
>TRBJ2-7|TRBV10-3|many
AISELGQGSYEQY
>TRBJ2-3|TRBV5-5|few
ASSPGTSGLHTDTQY
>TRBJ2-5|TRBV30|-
AWSVLGETQY
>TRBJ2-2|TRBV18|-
ASRQGASGELF
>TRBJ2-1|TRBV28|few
ATGQGTYNEQF
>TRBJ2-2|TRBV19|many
ASSTLAGGSGELF
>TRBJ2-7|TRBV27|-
ASSSVLAGVEQY
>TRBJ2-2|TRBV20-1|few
SARSGHANTGELF
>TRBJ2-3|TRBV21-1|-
ASSLRSILTDTQY
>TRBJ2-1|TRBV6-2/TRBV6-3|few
ASNFNRDWLYNEQF
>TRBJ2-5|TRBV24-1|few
ATSDLEGLRSGETQY
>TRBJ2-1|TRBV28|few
ASSLLWTGEDNEQF
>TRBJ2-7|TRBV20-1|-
SARGPYSGITTSQY
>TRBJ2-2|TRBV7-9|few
ASSPAAGSGELF
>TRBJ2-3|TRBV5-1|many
ASSPGTDTDTQY
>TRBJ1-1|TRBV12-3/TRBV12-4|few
ASSLAGVSTEAF
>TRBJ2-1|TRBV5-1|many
ASSYRREGRLYNEQF
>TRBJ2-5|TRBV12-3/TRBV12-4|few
ASSTKPGHGRETQY
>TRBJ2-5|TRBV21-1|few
ASRASINRGRETQY